A selection of T cell receptor beta chains follows, all from one sample in a study of chemoradiotherapy in HPV16-positive cancers. Assay: immunoSEQ multiplex PCR; the TCRdb copy retains only in-frame clones and omits some. The sample shows 12,000 or so clones, over 75% of them seen only once. This specimen was blood, taken from a patient who underwent chemoradiotherapy. The receptors originated from a human donor with HPV-associated anogenital cancer. Each CDR3 is given with its conserved first and last residue. The order of the fields is clone size, D gene, V gene, J gene, CDR3 protein, CDR3 DNA. A D gene is named only where the DNA matches it firmly. Part of the rows lack a size; the others show once, few, many or a class for expanded clones.

abundance: NA
d_gene: NA
v_gene: TRBV7-2
j_gene: TRBJ1-1
CDR3aa: CASSLSTGMNTEAFF
CDR3nt: TGTGCCAGCAGCTTAAGTACAGGAATGAACACTGAAGCTTTCTTT

abundance: NA
d_gene: TRBD1
v_gene: TRBV2
j_gene: TRBJ1-2
CDR3aa: CASSQPDRDYGYTF
CDR3nt: TGTGCCAGCAGTCAGCCAGACAGGGACTATGGCTACACCTTC

abundance: NA
d_gene: NA
v_gene: TRBV10-2
j_gene: TRBJ2-2
CDR3aa: CASSIPRGGSGELFF
CDR3nt: TGCGCCAGCAGTATTCCCAGGGGGGGTTCCGGGGAGCTGTTTTTT

abundance: once
d_gene: NA
v_gene: TRBV6-5
j_gene: TRBJ1-6
CDR3aa: CASSYRELSYNSPLHF
CDR3nt: TGTGCCAGCAGTTACCGGGAACTCTCCTATAATTCACCCCTCCACTTT

abundance: NA
d_gene: NA
v_gene: TRBV30
j_gene: TRBJ1-4
CDR3aa: CAWSEADVREKLFF
CDR3nt: TGTGCCTGGAGTGAGGCGGACGTTAGAGAAAAACTGTTTTTT

abundance: NA
d_gene: TRBD1
v_gene: TRBV6-1
j_gene: TRBJ2-1
CDR3aa: CASSSGTAPYNEQFF
CDR3nt: TGTGCCAGCAGTTCCGGGACAGCCCCCTACAATGAGCAGTTCTTC

abundance: NA
d_gene: NA
v_gene: TRBV9
j_gene: TRBJ1-6
CDR3aa: CASSVRGDNSPLHF
CDR3nt: TGTGCCAGCAGCGTGAGGGGGGACAATTCACCCCTCCACTTT

abundance: medium-sized
d_gene: TRBD2
v_gene: TRBV25-1
j_gene: TRBJ2-1
CDR3aa: CASSAGTSGGIYNEQFF
CDR3nt: TGTGCCAGCAGTGCCGGGACTAGCGGGGGGATTTACAATGAGCAGTTCTTC

abundance: NA
d_gene: NA
v_gene: TRBV7-2
j_gene: TRBJ1-6
CDR3aa: CASSLAPTYFSPLHF
CDR3nt: TGTGCCAGCAGCTTAGCCCCGACATATTTTTCACCCCTCCACTTT

abundance: NA
d_gene: TRBD1
v_gene: TRBV5-1
j_gene: TRBJ1-2
CDR3aa: CASSGDRGLYGYTF
CDR3nt: TGCGCCAGCAGCGGGGACAGGGGGCTCTATGGCTACACCTTC

abundance: NA
d_gene: NA
v_gene: TRBV27
j_gene: TRBJ2-3
CDR3aa: CASSQNQRGTDTQYF
CDR3nt: TGTGCCAGCAGTCAGAATCAGAGAGGCACAGATACGCAGTATTTT

abundance: once
d_gene: NA
v_gene: TRBV10-3
j_gene: TRBJ2-1
CDR3aa: CAISANNNEQFF
CDR3nt: TGTGCCATCAGTGCGAACAACAATGAGCAGTTCTTC

abundance: NA
d_gene: NA
v_gene: TRBV5-1
j_gene: TRBJ1-1
CDR3aa: CASSLATVNTEAFF
CDR3nt: TGCGCCAGCAGCTTGGCCACGGTGAACACTGAAGCTTTCTTT

abundance: NA
d_gene: NA
v_gene: TRBV5-5
j_gene: TRBJ1-2
CDR3aa: CASSGQAGVVGGYGYTF
CDR3nt: TGTGCCAGCAGCGGTCAAGCAGGGGTGGTCGGGGGGTATGGCTACACCTTC

abundance: NA
d_gene: NA
v_gene: TRBV7-2
j_gene: TRBJ2-2
CDR3aa: CASTDMNTGELFF
CDR3nt: TGTGCCAGCACCGACATGAACACCGGGGAGCTGTTTTTT

abundance: NA
d_gene: NA
v_gene: TRBV9
j_gene: TRBJ2-7
CDR3aa: CASSVGDGSDEQCF
CDR3nt: NA

abundance: NA
d_gene: NA
v_gene: TRBV7-3
j_gene: TRBJ2-5
CDR3aa: CASSGGAKETQYF
CDR3nt: TGTGCCAGCAGCGGGGGGGCCAAAGAGACCCAGTACTTC

abundance: NA
d_gene: NA
v_gene: TRBV29-1
j_gene: TRBJ2-7
CDR3aa: CSVEDMQQYF
CDR3nt: TGCAGCGTTGAAGATATGCAGCAGTACTTC

abundance: NA
d_gene: NA
v_gene: TRBV9
j_gene: TRBJ2-2
CDR3aa: CASSVNVAGELFF
CDR3nt: TGTGCCAGCAGCGTAAACGTGGCCGGGGAGCTGTTTTTT

abundance: NA
d_gene: NA
v_gene: TRBV6-1
j_gene: TRBJ1-2
CDR3aa: CAIYVDPGLGYGYTF
CDR3nt: TGTGCCATCTACGTCGACCCAGGCTTGGGCTATGGCTACACCTTC

abundance: once
d_gene: TRBD2
v_gene: TRBV27
j_gene: TRBJ2-2
CDR3aa: CASKMTSGTPGELFF
CDR3nt: TGTGCCAGCAAAATGACTAGCGGGACGCCCGGGGAGCTGTTTTTT

abundance: NA
d_gene: TRBD1
v_gene: TRBV6-6
j_gene: TRBJ2-1
CDR3aa: CASSRRDRDNEQFF
CDR3nt: TGTGCCAGTTCTCGAAGGGACAGGGACAATGAGCAGTTCTTC

abundance: NA
d_gene: NA
v_gene: TRBV9
j_gene: TRBJ1-2
CDR3aa: CASSEDRSYGYTF
CDR3nt: TGTGCCAGCAGCGAAGACAGATCCTATGGCTACACCTTC

abundance: NA
d_gene: TRBD1
v_gene: TRBV19
j_gene: TRBJ2-7
CDR3aa: CASSKTTTDRGGEQYF
CDR3nt: TGTGCCAGTAGTAAAACAACAACGGACAGGGGAGGCGAGCAGTACTTC

abundance: NA
d_gene: NA
v_gene: TRBV29-1
j_gene: TRBJ2-6
CDR3aa: CSVKLSSGANVLTF
CDR3nt: TGCAGCGTAAAACTGAGCTCTGGGGCCAACGTCCTGACTTTC

abundance: NA
d_gene: NA
v_gene: TRBV5-1
j_gene: TRBJ2-4
CDR3aa: CASSPGRDKLNIQYF
CDR3nt: TGCGCCAGCAGCCCTGGACGAGATAAGTTAAACATTCAGTACTTC

abundance: NA
d_gene: TRBD2
v_gene: TRBV9
j_gene: TRBJ2-3
CDR3aa: CASSSRLAGSTDTQYF
CDR3nt: TGTGCCAGCAGCTCTCGACTAGCGGGGAGCACAGATACGCAGTATTTT

abundance: NA
d_gene: TRBD1
v_gene: TRBV5-1
j_gene: TRBJ2-5
CDR3aa: CASSNHPGQVQETQYF
CDR3nt: TGCGCCAGCAGCAACCACCCCGGACAGGTCCAAGAGACCCAGTACTTC

abundance: NA
d_gene: TRBD1
v_gene: TRBV18
j_gene: TRBJ2-2
CDR3aa: CASSLTGDTGELFF
CDR3nt: TGTGCCAGCTCACTGACAGGGGACACCGGGGAGCTGTTTTTT

abundance: NA
d_gene: NA
v_gene: TRBV27
j_gene: TRBJ1-4
CDR3aa: CASSLLGDNEKLFF
CDR3nt: TGTGCCAGCAGTTTATTGGGAGATAATGAAAAACTGTTTTTT

abundance: NA
d_gene: NA
v_gene: TRBV11-2
j_gene: TRBJ2-1
CDR3aa: CASSPWGDSYNEQFF
CDR3nt: TGTGCCAGCAGCCCATGGGGTGATTCCTACAATGAGCAGTTCTTC

abundance: once
d_gene: NA
v_gene: TRBV5-4
j_gene: TRBJ2-2
CDR3aa: CASSLGLATPNTGELFF
CDR3nt: TGTGCCAGCAGCCTGGGGCTAGCGACCCCGAACACCGGGGAGCTGTTTTTT

abundance: NA
d_gene: NA
v_gene: TRBV27
j_gene: TRBJ2-5
CDR3aa: CASSPEGETQYF
CDR3nt: TGTGCCAGCAGTCCCGAGGGAGAGACCCAGTACTTC

abundance: few
d_gene: NA
v_gene: TRBV18
j_gene: TRBJ2-1
CDR3aa: CASSPRLAGFNEQFF
CDR3nt: TGTGCCAGCTCACCAAGGTTGGCGGGGTTCAATGAGCAGTTCTTC

abundance: NA
d_gene: TRBD1
v_gene: TRBV5-4
j_gene: TRBJ2-5
CDR3aa: CASSSGPGQGQETQYF
CDR3nt: TGTGCCAGCAGCAGTGGGCCGGGACAGGGCCAAGAGACCCAGTACTTC

abundance: NA
d_gene: NA
v_gene: TRBV12-1
j_gene: TRBJ1-4
CDR3aa: CASSLRSTEKLFF
CDR3nt: TGTGCCAGCAGCTTAAGATCCACTGAAAAACTGTTTTTT

abundance: NA
d_gene: NA
v_gene: TRBV7-8
j_gene: TRBJ1-2
CDR3aa: CASSLAGQVYGGYTF
CDR3nt: TGTGCCAGCAGCTTAGCCGGCCAGGTCTATGGTGGCTACACCTTC

abundance: NA
d_gene: NA
v_gene: TRBV18
j_gene: TRBJ2-1
CDR3aa: CASSRGKTGNEQFF
CDR3nt: TGTGCCAGCTCTCGGGGGAAGACAGGCAATGAGCAGTTCTTC

abundance: NA
d_gene: NA
v_gene: TRBV7-2
j_gene: TRBJ1-4
CDR3aa: CASSFSGQFNEKLFF
CDR3nt: TGTGCCAGCAGCTTTTCCGGACAGTTTAATGAAAAACTGTTTTTT

abundance: NA
d_gene: NA
v_gene: TRBV14
j_gene: TRBJ2-7
CDR3aa: CASSQGQGKAYEQYF
CDR3nt: TGTGCCAGCAGCCAAGGTCAGGGAAAAGCCTACGAGCAGTACTTC

abundance: few
d_gene: NA
v_gene: TRBV15
j_gene: TRBJ1-3
CDR3aa: CATTLGNTIYF
CDR3nt: TGTGCCACCACATTAGGAAACACCATATATTTT

abundance: NA
d_gene: TRBD1
v_gene: TRBV7-9
j_gene: TRBJ1-2
CDR3aa: CASSETGGGGYTF
CDR3nt: TGTGCCAGCAGCGAAACAGGGGGCGGGGGCTACACCTTC

abundance: NA
d_gene: NA
v_gene: TRBV4-1
j_gene: TRBJ1-2
CDR3aa: CASSQVVNRGGYTF
CDR3nt: TGCGCCAGCAGCCAAGTAGTGAATAGGGGCGGCTACACCTTC

abundance: NA
d_gene: NA
v_gene: TRBV29-1
j_gene: TRBJ2-3
CDR3aa: CSVVGDSTDTQYF
CDR3nt: TGCAGCGTTGTCGGGGACAGCACAGATACGCAGTATTTT

abundance: NA
d_gene: NA
v_gene: TRBV5-8
j_gene: TRBJ1-5
CDR3aa: CASSLTGTNPQHF
CDR3nt: TGTGCCAGCAGCTTGACAGGGACAAACCCCCAGCATTTT

abundance: NA
d_gene: TRBD2
v_gene: TRBV27
j_gene: TRBJ2-3
CDR3aa: CASSLRGLRTDTQYF
CDR3nt: TGTGCCAGCAGTTTACGGGGACTACGCACAGATACGCAGTATTTT

abundance: NA
d_gene: NA
v_gene: TRBV5-1
j_gene: TRBJ2-2
CDR3aa: CASSLAAGWTGELFF
CDR3nt: TGCGCCAGCAGCTTGGCGGCAGGATGGACCGGGGAGCTGTTTTTT